The table lists the clone carrying this TCR beta chain with a few counts. Its cognate antigen is unknown. Both 60 Vbeta primers and 13 Jbeta primers went into the PCR. Sequencing used immunoSEQ multiplex PCR; TCRdb keeps in-frame clones, though not all of them. The sample carries about 190,000 clones, roughly 80% recorded once. The record originates from a study of cytomegalovirus exposure and HLA in healthy donors. Study conclusions and caveats: A later analysis reported that several of the most significant clusters appeared to be linked to common viral pathogens, among them Epstein-Barr virus. As a later analysis showed, a missense DCLRE1C variant was linked to trimming of TCR beta V- and J-genes. Data from an earlier analysis indicated that most TCR beta V segments were productive either about 90% or about 30% of the time.

The specimen sequenced was PBMCs. The TCR was taken from a man aged 35 to 55 in good health and CMV-seropositive.

The CDR3 sequence is CASSSLGLAGVETQYF. In DNA, the CDR3 is TGTGCCAGCAGCTCCCTGGGACTAGCGGGTGTCGAGACCCAGTACTTC. This rearrangement joins TRBV5-4 to TRBJ2-5, with 12 bases that match TRBD2. Losses at the gene ends were 3 bases for V and 5 bases for J; bases not matched to a gene: 8. The germline gives CDR1 SGHNT, CDR2 YYREEE (reference sequence). CDR3 length: 16 amino acids.